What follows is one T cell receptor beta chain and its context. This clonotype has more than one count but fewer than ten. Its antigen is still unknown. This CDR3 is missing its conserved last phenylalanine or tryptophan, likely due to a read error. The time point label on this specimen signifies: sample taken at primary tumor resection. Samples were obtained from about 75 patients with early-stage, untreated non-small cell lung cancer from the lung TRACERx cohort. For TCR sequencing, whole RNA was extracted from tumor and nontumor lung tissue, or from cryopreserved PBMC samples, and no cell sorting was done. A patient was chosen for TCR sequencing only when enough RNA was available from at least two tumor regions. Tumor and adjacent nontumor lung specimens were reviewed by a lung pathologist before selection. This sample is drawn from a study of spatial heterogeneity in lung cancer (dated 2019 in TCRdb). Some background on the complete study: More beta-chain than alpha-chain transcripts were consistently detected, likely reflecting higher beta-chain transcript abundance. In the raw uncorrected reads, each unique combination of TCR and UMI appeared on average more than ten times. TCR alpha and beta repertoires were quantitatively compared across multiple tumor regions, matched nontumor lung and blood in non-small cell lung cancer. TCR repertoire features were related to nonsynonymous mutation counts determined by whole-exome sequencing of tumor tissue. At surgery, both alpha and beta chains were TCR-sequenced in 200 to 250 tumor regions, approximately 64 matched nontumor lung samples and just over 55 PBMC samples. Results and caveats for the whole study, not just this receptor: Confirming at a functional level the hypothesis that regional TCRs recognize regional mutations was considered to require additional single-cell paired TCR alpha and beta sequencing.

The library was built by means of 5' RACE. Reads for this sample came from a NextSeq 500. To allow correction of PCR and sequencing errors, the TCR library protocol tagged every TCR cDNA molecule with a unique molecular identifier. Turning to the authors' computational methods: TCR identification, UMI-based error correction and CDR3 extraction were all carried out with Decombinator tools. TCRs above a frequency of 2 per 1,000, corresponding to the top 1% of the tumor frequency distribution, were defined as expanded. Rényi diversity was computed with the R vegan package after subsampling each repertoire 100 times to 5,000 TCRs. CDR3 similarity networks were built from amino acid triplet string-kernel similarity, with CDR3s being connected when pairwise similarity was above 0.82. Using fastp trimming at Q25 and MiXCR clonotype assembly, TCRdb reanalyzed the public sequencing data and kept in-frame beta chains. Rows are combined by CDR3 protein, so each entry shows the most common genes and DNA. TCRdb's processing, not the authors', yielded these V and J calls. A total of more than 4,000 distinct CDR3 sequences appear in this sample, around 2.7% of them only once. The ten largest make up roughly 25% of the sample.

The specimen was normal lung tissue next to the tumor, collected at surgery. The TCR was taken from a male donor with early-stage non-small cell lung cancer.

CDR3 sequence: CASSLASGTFNEQFS. The sequence in DNA is TGTGCCAGCAGTTTAGCGAGCGGGACCTTCAATGAGCAGTTCTCC. Recombination linked TRBV12-3 or TRBV12-4 to TRBJ2-1, with 7 junctional bases fitting TRBD2. V trim: 0 bases; J trim: 6 bases; unmatched bases: 5. From its first to its last residue, the CDR3 has 15 amino acids. Solely the CDR3 DNA is kept, with 45 bases framed from the first base.